This T cell receptor beta chain stems from a study of shared clonotypes between healthy human individuals. The CDR3 runs to 14 residues. Germline V lookup: CDR1 MNHNS, CDR2 SASEGT. V was clipped by 1 base and J by 4 bases, with 10 bases between them. Produced via immunoSEQ multiplex PCR; TCRdb's table is partial and in-frame only. The sample yields 950,000 to 1,300,000 clones, 75% seen once. The study, taken as a whole, reports: Clonotypes that were shared across a few donors made up around 5% of naive CD4 clonotypes.

A remark on this clone: Antigen unknown.

This chain uses TRBV6-1 with TRBJ1-2; D gene ambiguous. The source of this sequence is a man aged 18 to 29 in good health. The sample taken for sequencing was memory CD4+ T cells sorted from blood. Stated subset: CD45RA-negative fraction. The CDR3 spells CASSEGSGTYGYTF. In nucleotides, the CDR3 is TGTGCCAGCAGTGAAGGATCCGGAACCTATGGCTACACCTTC.